This T cell receptor (beta chain) was identified during a study of T cells in localized non-small cell lung cancer. Study outcomes and limitations: The study linked higher blood T cell density to longer overall survival. Without multi-region sequencing, intratumor heterogeneity could not be excluded. The highest T cell clonality was in uninvolved adjacent lung, above tumor.

This clone showed up just once. Its antigen is not identified. Per germline, CDR1 SGDLS and CDR2 YYNGEE. Trimming stripped 0 bases from V and 3 bases from J, with 9 bases between. This CDR3 has 14 residues. Only in-frame clones appear in the TCRdb table, and some are missing; sequencing was by immunoSEQ multiplex PCR. This sample has 25,000 to 35,000 clones, with about 89% found just once. The J gene is TRBJ2-5, the V gene TRBV9, with unresolved D. The source of this sequence is a female donor of 60 years or more with stage I lung adenocarcinoma. The source was peripheral blood, collected before any cancer treatment. For the CDR3, the DNA is TGTGCCAGCAGCGTAGGGGTTGTAGAAGAGACCCAGTACTTC. Amino acid sequence: CASSVGVVEETQYF.